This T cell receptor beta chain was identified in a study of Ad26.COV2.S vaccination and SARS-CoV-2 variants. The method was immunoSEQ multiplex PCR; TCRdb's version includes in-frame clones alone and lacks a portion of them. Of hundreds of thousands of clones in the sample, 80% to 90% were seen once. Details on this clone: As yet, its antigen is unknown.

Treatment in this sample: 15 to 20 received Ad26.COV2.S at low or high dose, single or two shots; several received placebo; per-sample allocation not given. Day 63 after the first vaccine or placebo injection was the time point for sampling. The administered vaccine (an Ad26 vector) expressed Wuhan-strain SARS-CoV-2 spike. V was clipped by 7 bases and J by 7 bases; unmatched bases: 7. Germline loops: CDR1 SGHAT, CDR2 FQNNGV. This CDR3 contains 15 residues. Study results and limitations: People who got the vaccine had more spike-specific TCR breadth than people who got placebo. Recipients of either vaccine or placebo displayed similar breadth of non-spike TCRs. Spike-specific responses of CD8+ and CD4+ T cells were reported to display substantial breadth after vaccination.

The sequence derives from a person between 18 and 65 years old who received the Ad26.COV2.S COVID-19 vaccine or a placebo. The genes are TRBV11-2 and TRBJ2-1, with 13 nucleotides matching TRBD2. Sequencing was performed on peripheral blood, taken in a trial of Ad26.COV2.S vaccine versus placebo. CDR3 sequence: CASTFGTSGVNEQFF. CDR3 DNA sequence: TGTGCCAGCACCTTTGGGACTAGCGGGGTGAATGAGCAGTTCTTC.